This T cell receptor (beta chain) was sequenced during a study of blood T cell repertoires in COVID-19. In the study overall: Acute-phase and convalescent COVID-19 samples originated in the United States, Italy and Spain. T cells, B-cell-depleted T cells, or PBMCs supplied cDNA or gDNA.

In the authors' methods: The assay estimated nucleated cells by amplifying reference gene primers. Some clones are missing from TCRdb's copy, which holds only in-frame ones; the method was immunoSEQ multiplex PCR. The V and J calls and clone size were taken over from that table, and D and trimming were inferred from the DNA. In the table there are some 300,000 clones, about 90% of which are singletons. Resolution of symptoms, clearance, or two negative PCRs was present in recovered Cohort 3 donors. The receptor comes from a young woman who had recovered from COVID-19. Sequenced input: PBMCs or T cells enriched from blood (not recorded which).

CDR3 nucleotide sequence: TGTGCCAGTAGTATTAGAGGCCCAGGACAGTTCACTGAAGCTTTCTTT. Its translation is CASSIRGPGQFTEAFF. The V call is TRBV19, the J call TRBJ1-1; TRBD1 might be the D (6 bases). Germline V gene data show CDR1 as LNHDA and CDR2 as SQIVND (reference sequence). The CDR3 consists of 16 residues. Trimming shortened V by 3 bases and J by 4 bases, and 18 bases separated the two germline ends.